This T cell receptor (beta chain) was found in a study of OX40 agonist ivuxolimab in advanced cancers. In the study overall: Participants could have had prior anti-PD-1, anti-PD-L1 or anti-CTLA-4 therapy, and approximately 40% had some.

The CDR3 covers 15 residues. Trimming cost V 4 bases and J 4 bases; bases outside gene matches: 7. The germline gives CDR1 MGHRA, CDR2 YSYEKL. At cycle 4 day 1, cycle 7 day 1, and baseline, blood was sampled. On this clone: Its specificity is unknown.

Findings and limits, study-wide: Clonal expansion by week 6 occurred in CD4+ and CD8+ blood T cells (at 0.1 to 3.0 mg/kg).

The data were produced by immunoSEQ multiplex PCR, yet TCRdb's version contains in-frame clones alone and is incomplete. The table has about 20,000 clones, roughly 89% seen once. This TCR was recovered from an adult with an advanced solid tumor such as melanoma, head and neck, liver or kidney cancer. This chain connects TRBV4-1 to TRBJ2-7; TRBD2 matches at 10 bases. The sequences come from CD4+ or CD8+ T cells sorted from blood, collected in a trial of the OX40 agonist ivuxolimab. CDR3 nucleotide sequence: TGCGCCAGCAGCCCCCGAAGCGGGGGGGGTTACGAGCAGTACTTC. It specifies CASSPRSGGGYEQYF.